These T cell receptor beta chains were read from a single sample in a study of T cells in Graves' hyperthyroidism and ophthalmopathy. MiXCR was run by TCRdb on the multiplex PCR reads, yielding one entry per CDR3 protein. The sample carries 300,000 to 400,000 distinct CDR3 sequences, less than 20% recorded once. The sequenced sample was blood. All receptors derive from a young man with Graves' ophthalmopathy. Both conserved end residues are part of each CDR3. A D gene is named only where the DNA matches it firmly. Not all rows give a size; the values are once, few, many and, for expanded clones, a class.

size,D,J,V,CDR3,DNA
many,.,TRBJ1-2,TRBV28,CASSLWAATAAYGYTF,TGTGCCAGCAGTTTATGGGCAGCTACAGCCGCGTATGGCTACACCTTC
many,.,TRBJ1-1,TRBV6-1,CASSPRDGTTEAFF,TGTGCCAGCAGTCCCCGGGACGGCACCACTGAAGCTTTCTTT
.,.,TRBJ2-7,TRBV19,CASSTPAGGLREQYF,TGTGCCAGTAGTACCCCCGCCGGGGGTCTCCGCGAGCAGTACTTC
few,TRBD1,TRBJ2-3,TRBV4-1,CASSQVDRGSDTQYF,TGCGCCAGCAGCCAAGTCGACAGGGGATCAGATACGCAGTATTTT
.,TRBD2,TRBJ2-3,TRBV7-9,CASSWPSGRNTQYF,TGTGCCAGCAGCTGGCCTAGCGGGAGGAATACGCAGTATTTT
once,.,TRBJ1-1,TRBV5-1,CASSLGSGGGNTEAFF,TGCGCCAGCAGCTTGGGGAGCGGGGGCGGGAACACTGAAGCTTTCTTT
few,.,TRBJ2-1,TRBV28,CASTDDRYNEQFF,TGTGCCAGCACGGACGACAGATACAATGAGCAGTTCTTC
many,.,TRBJ1-2,TRBV2,CASSEDTNYGYTF,TGTGCCAGCAGTGAGGACACCAACTATGGCTACACCTTC
many,TRBD2,TRBJ2-3,TRBV3-1,CASTPAGGLPFTDTQYF,TGTGCCAGCACCCCAGCGGGGGGCCTTCCCTTCACAGATACGCAGTATTTT
many,TRBD1,TRBJ1-6,TRBV2,CASTAGQAEGSPLHF,TGTGCCAGCACAGCGGGACAGGCAGAGGGATCACCCCTCCACTTT
few,TRBD1,TRBJ2-7,TRBV15,CATSRGPGQGAQASEQYF,TGTGCCACCAGCAGAGGACCGGGACAGGGGGCGCAGGCATCCGAGCAGTACTTC
few,.,TRBJ2-2,TRBV25-1,CASSEGAGELFF,TGTGCCAGCAGTGAAGGGGCCGGGGAGCTGTTTTTT
many,.,TRBJ1-1,TRBV5-1,CASSFSGNEAFF,TGCGCCAGCAGCTTCTCTGGAAATGAAGCTTTCTTT
few,TRBD2,TRBJ2-7,TRBV18,CASSPVAGAYEQYF,TGTGCCAGCTCACCAGTAGCGGGGGCTTACGAGCAGTACTTC
many,TRBD1,TRBJ2-7,TRBV6-1,CASSWDRYYEQYF,TGTGCCAGCAGCTGGGACAGGTACTACGAGCAGTACTTC
few,.,TRBJ2-7,TRBV6-2/TRBV6-3,CASSYAGQGDEQYF,TGTGCCAGCAGTTACGCGGGGCAGGGTGACGAGCAGTACTTC
.,.,TRBJ2-7,TRBV5-1,CASSLAGGIRAITYEQYF,TGCGCCAGCAGCTTGGCCGGGGGTATAAGGGCTATTACCTACGAGCAGTACTTC
few,.,TRBJ1-2,TRBV6-1,CASRGFGYTF,TGTGCCAGCAGAGGGTTTGGCTACACCTTC
many,.,TRBJ2-1,TRBV7-2,CASSLDRLDEQFF,TGTGCCAGCAGCCTGGACCGGTTGGATGAGCAGTTCTTC
.,.,TRBJ2-3,TRBV19,CASSERASRTDTQYF,TGTGCCAGTAGTGAGCGGGCGTCCCGCACAGATACGCAGTATTTT
few,.,TRBJ1-5,TRBV5-6,CASSHQGYQPQHF,TGTGCCAGCAGCCACCAGGGATATCAGCCCCAGCATTTT
many,.,TRBJ2-7,TRBV13,CASSLGSSSYEQYF,TGTGCCAGCAGCTTGGGGTCGAGCTCCTACGAGCAGTACTTC
few,.,TRBJ1-2,TRBV5-8,CASSADNNYGYTF,TGTGCCAGCAGCGCCGACAATAACTATGGCTACACCTTC
.,.,TRBJ1-3,TRBV19,CASSRGDKSSGNTIYF,TGTGCCAGTAGTAGAGGGGACAAGAGCTCTGGAAACACCATATATTTT
many,TRBD1,TRBJ1-4,TRBV27,CASSLGPRDRSPNEKLFF,TGTGCCAGCAGTTTAGGGCCTCGGGACAGGAGTCCTAATGAAAAACTGTTTTTT